The T cell receptor (beta chain) under discussion was sequenced for a study of early T cells in non-severe SARS-CoV-2 infection. Study-level background: Alpha and beta chains were unpaired, from unsorted whole-blood bulk RNA.

The study's findings and limits: A preference for anti-spike CD8 responses marked VDJdb matching, which missed private and CD4 specificities.

With regard to this clonotype: Antigen specificity is unknown.

Attached unique molecular identifiers marked individual cDNA molecules. TCRdb re-analysed the 5' RACE reads in MiXCR, keeping a single row per CDR3 protein. The data show about 80,000 distinct CDR3 sequences, around 10% seen once. The sequencing here drew on whole blood, taken at baseline. The receptor's source is an adult who was a healthcare worker with PCR-confirmed SARS-CoV-2 infection or an uninfected control (not recorded which). The donor label of this sample is uncertain.

The DNA for the CDR3 is TGCAGCGTTGGGGAGGTTGGGCGTAATGAAAAACTGTTTTTT. Translated, it gives CSVGEVGRNEKLFF. V is TRBV29-1 and J is TRBJ1-4; D is unclear. From germline, CDR1 is SQVTM and CDR2 ANQGSEA. This CDR3 is built from 14 residues. Trimming shortened V by 4 bases and J by 4 bases, and 13 bases separated the two germline ends.